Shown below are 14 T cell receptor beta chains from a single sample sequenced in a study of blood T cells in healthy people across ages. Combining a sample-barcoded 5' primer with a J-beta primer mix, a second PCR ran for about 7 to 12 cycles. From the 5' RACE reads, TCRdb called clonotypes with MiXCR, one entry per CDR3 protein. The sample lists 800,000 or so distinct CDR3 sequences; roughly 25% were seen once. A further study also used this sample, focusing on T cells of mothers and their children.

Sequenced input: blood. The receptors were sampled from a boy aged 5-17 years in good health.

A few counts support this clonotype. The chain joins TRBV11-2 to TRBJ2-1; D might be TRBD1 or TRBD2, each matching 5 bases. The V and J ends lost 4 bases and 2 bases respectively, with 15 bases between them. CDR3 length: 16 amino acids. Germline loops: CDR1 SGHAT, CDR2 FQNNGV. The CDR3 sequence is CASSSRRDGPYNEQFF. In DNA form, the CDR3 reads TGTGCCAGCAGCTCACGCCGGGACGGACCCTACAATGAGCAGTTCTTC.

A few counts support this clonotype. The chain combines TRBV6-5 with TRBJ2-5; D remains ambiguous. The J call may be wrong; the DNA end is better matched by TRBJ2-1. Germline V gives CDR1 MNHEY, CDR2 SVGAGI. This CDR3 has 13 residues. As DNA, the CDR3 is TGTGCCAGCAGTCGCGAAGGGTACAATGAGCAGTTCTTC. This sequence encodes CASSREGYNEQFF.

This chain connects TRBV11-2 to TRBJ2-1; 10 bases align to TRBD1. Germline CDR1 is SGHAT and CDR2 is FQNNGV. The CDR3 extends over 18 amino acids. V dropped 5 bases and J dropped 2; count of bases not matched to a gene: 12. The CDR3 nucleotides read TGTGCCAGCAGCCAACCCGGATCGGACAGGGGGGCCTACAATGAGCAGTTCTTC. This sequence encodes CASSQPGSDRGAYNEQFF. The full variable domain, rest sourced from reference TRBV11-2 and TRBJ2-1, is EAGVAQSPRYKIIEKRQSVAFWCNPISGHATLYWYQQILGQGPKLLIQFQNNGVVDDSQLPKDRFSAERLKGVDSTLKIQPAKLEDSAVYLCASSQPGSDRGAYNEQFFGPGTRLTVL.

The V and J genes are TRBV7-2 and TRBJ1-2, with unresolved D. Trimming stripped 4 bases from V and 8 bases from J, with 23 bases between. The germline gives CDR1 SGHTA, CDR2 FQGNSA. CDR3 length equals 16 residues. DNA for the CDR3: TGTGCCAGCAGCTCGTTCAATCGGGGAAAAGGCTACGGCTACACCTTC. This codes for CASSSFNRGKGYGYTF.

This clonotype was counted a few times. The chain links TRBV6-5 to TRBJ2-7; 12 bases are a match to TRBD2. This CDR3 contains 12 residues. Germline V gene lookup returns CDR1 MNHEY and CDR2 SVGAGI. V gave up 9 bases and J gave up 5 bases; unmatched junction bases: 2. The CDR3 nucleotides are TGTGCCAGTGGACTAGCGGGGAACGAGCAGTACTTC. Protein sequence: CASGLAGNEQYF.

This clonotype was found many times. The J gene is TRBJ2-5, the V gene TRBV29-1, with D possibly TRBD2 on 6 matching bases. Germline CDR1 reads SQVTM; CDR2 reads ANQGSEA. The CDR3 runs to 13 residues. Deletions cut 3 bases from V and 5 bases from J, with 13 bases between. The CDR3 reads CSVDGAGLETQYF. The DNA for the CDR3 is TGCAGCGTTGATGGGGCGGGGTTGGAGACCCAGTACTTC. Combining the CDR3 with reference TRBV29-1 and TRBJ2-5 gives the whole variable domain SAVISQKPSRDICQRGTSLTIQCQVDSQVTMMFWYRQQPGQSLTLIATANQGSEATYESGFVIDKFPISRPNLTFSTLTVSNMSPEDSSIYLCSVDGAGLETQYFGPGTRLLVL.

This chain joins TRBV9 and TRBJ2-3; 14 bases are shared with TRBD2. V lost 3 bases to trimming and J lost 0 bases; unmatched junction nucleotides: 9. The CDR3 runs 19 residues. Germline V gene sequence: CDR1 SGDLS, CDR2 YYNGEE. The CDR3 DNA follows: TGTGCCAGCAGCGATCCGGGACTAGCGGGAGAGGGTAGCACAGATACGCAGTATTTT. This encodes CASSDPGLAGEGSTDTQYF.

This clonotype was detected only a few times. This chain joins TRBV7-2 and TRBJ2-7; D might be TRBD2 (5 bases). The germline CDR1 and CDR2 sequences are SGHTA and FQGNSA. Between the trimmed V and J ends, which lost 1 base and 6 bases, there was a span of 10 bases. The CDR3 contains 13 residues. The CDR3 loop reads CASSLVGVGEQYF. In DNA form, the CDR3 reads TGTGCCAGCAGCTTAGTCGGGGTCGGCGAGCAGTACTTC.

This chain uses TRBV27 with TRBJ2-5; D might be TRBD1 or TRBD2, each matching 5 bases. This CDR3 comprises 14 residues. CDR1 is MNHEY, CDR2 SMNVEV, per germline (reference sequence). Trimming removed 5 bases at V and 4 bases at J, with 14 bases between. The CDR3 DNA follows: TGTGCCAGCAGTGGGGCGGGTCAGGGAGAGACCCAGTACTTC. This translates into CASSGAGQGETQYF.

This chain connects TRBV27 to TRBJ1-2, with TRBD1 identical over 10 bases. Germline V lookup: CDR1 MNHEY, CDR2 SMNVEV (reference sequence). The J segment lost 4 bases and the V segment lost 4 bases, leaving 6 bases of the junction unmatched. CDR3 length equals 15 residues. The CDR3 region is CASSSTGGTGYGYTF. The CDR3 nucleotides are TGTGCCAGCAGTTCGACAGGGGGCACTGGCTATGGCTACACCTTC.

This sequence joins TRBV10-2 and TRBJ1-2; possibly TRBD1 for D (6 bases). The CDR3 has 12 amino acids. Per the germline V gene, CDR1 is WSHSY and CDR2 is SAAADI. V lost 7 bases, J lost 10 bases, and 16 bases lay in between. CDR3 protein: CASTREGQTYTF. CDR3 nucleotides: TGCGCCAGCACCCGGGAGGGACAAACCTACACCTTC.

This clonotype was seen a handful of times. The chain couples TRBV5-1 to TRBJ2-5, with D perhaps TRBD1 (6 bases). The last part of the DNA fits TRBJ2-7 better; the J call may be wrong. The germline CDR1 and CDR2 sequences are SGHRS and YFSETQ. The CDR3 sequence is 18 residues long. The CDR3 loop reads CASSLAEGRDTTTYEQYF. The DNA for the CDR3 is TGCGCCAGCAGCTTGGCCGAGGGTCGGGACACCACTACCTACGAGCAGTACTTC.

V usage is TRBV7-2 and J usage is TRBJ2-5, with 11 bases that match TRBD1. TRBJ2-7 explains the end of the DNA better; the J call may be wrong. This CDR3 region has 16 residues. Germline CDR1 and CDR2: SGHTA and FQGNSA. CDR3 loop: CASSLDVGTGGYEQYF. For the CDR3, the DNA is TGTGCCAGCAGCTTAGACGTTGGGACAGGGGGCTACGAGCAGTACTTC.

The CDR3 region has the DNA TGTGCCAGCAGTTTAGACCTGGGCTCCTATGGCTACACCTTC. It yields the protein CASSLDLGSYGYTF. The chain links TRBV12-3 or TRBV12-4 to TRBJ1-2; unclear D gene. The V end lost 1 base, the J end lost 4 bases, and 10 bases lay between the germline ends. This CDR3 is built from 14 residues.